The 14 T cell receptor beta chains in this list originate from one sample, sequenced in a study of T cells in Graves' hyperthyroidism and ophthalmopathy. RNA transcripts were the template for amplifying TCR beta CDR3 regions. RT-PCR in the first round (using the HTBI primer set) targeted the TCR CDR3. TCRdb passed the multiplex PCR reads through MiXCR, listing each CDR3 protein once. The sample includes about half a million distinct CDR3 sequences, about 20% of them seen just once. Sequencing was performed on blood. All receptors come from a woman between 65 and 79 years old with Graves' ophthalmopathy.

The gene calls are TRBV6-4 and TRBJ2-2; D may be TRBD1 (6 bases). The CDR3 totals 14 residues. Germline V CDR1 and CDR2: MRHNA, SNTAGT. V was trimmed by 6 bases and J by 2 bases, leaving 10 bases between them. The CDR3 reads CASRMGHNTGELFF. The CDR3 coding sequence is TGTGCCAGCAGGATGGGACATAACACCGGGGAGCTGTTTTTT.

The gene calls are TRBV5-1 and TRBJ2-5; 11 bases align to TRBD2. The length of the CDR3 is 14 residues. After removal of 4 bases from V and 3 bases from J, the junction contained 2 bases not matched to a gene. The germline V gene encodes CDR1 SGHRS and CDR2 YFSETQ. CDR3 sequence reads: CASSISGREETQYF. For the CDR3, the DNA is TGCGCCAGCAGCATTAGCGGGAGGGAAGAGACCCAGTACTTC.

This clonotype was counted at least ten times. The chain is built from TRBV5-1 and TRBJ2-1; D is perhaps TRBD1 (6 bases). The CDR3 spans 15 residues. The ends were cut back, 4 bases at V and 0 bases at J, with 11 bases in the middle. Per germline, CDR1 SGHRS and CDR2 YFSETQ. The CDR3 spells CASSTGQSSYNEQFF. Here the CDR3 DNA reads TGCGCCAGCAGCACTGGACAGAGCTCCTACAATGAGCAGTTCTTC.

Many counts were recorded for this clonotype. The CDR3: CASSYRDSSYNEQFF. In DNA, the CDR3 is TGTGCCAGCAGTTACCGGGACAGCTCCTACAATGAGCAGTTCTTC. The chain joins TRBV2 to TRBJ2-1; 7 bases line up with TRBD1. The CDR3 consists of 15 residues. Per germline, CDR1 SNHLY and CDR2 FYNNEI. With 5 bases clipped from V and 0 bases from J, the junction kept 4 bases outside the gene matches.

The rearrangement uses TRBV25-1 and TRBJ2-6; a weak D match, TRBD1 (6 bases). V shed 2 bases and J shed 0 bases, with 8 bases lying between them. This CDR3 has 16 residues. Germline assignment: CDR1 MGHDK and CDR2 SYGVNS. DNA of the CDR3: TGTGCCAGCAGTGAAGGACAGAGCTCTGGGGCCAACGTCCTGACTTTC. This gives the protein CASSEGQSSGANVLTF.

There are a few counts of this clonotype. The chain employs TRBV3-1 and TRBJ1-1; a possible D gene is TRBD1 (5 bases). The CDR3 is 15 residues long. The germline CDR1 and CDR2 sequences are LGHDT and YNNKEL (reference sequence). Trimming took off 0 bases at V and 7 bases at J, with 15 bases between the two ends. CDR3 in amino acids: CASSQEVTGGVEAFF. CDR3 nucleotides: TGTGCCAGCAGCCAAGAGGTAACAGGTGGAGTTGAAGCTTTCTTT.

This clonotype was detected many times. This chain joins TRBV12-3 or TRBV12-4 and TRBJ1-1, with D uncertain. There are 13 residues in the CDR3. The germline V and J ends were trimmed by 7 bases and 0 bases, with 9 bases remaining between them. The CDR3 reads CASTFSMNTEAFF. DNA of the CDR3: TGTGCCAGCACCTTTTCCATGAACACTGAAGCTTTCTTT.

This clonotype was counted at least ten times. The gene calls are TRBV30 and TRBJ2-5; D may be TRBD2 (6 bases). This CDR3 contains 13 residues. CDR1 and CDR2 from the germline V gene are GTSNPN and SVGIG (reference sequence). The ends were cut back, 0 bases at V and 13 bases at J, with 18 bases in the middle. The CDR3 is CAWSVSGRARGYF. As DNA, the CDR3 is TGTGCCTGGAGTGTAAGCGGTCGAGCGCGGGGGTACTTC.

This clonotype was counted only a few times. This chain uses TRBV3-1 with TRBJ2-5; D call uncertain. Germline CDR1 reads LGHDT; CDR2 reads YNNKEL (reference sequence). This CDR3 is 15 amino acids long. V was trimmed by 2 bases and J by 1 base, leaving 11 bases between them. The CDR3 coding sequence is TGTGCCAGCAGCCAAAGGTTCGCGGTCCAAGAGACCCAGTACTTC. Its translation: CASSQRFAVQETQYF.

The chain uses TRBV9 and TRBJ2-7; 10 bases map to TRBD2. CDR3 length: 15 amino acids. In germline, CDR1 is SGDLS, CDR2 YYNGEE. Losses at the gene ends were 0 bases for V and 3 bases for J; bases not matched to a gene: 3. The CDR3 region has the DNA TGTGCCAGCAGCGTAGGAGTAGCGGGAGGCTACGAGCAGTACTTC. Its protein is CASSVGVAGGYEQYF.

The J gene is TRBJ2-2, the V gene TRBV11-3, with unresolved D. Germline-derived CDR1 and CDR2 are SGHNT and YENEEA. V was clipped by 4 bases and J by 5 bases, with 14 bases between them. This CDR3 has 15 amino acids. The CDR3, as DNA: TGTGCCAGCAGCTCGTTACCCCACACAACCGGGGAGCTGTTTTTT. Translated, it gives CASSSLPHTTGELFF.

This clonotype showed up just a few times. The chain recombines TRBV10-3 with TRBJ2-1, with D hard to call. This CDR3 region has 13 residues. V was trimmed by 4 bases and J by 8 bases, leaving 12 bases between them. CDR1 and CDR2 (germline): ENHRY, SYGVKD. This chain's CDR3 is CAISGVAHHEQFF. The CDR3 DNA sequence: TGTGCCATCAGTGGTGTCGCCCATCATGAGCAGTTCTTC.

This clonotype turned up a few times. V usage is TRBV19 and J usage is TRBJ2-2; 7 nucleotides agree with TRBD1. The CDR3 has 14 residues. Trimming cost V 7 bases and J 6 bases; bases outside gene matches: 8. Per the germline V gene, CDR1 is LNHDA and CDR2 is SQIVND (reference sequence). CDR3: CASKSQGVAGELFF. The CDR3 DNA follows: TGTGCCAGTAAAAGTCAGGGGGTAGCCGGGGAGCTGTTTTTT.

The chain employs TRBV29-1 and TRBJ2-5; 10 nucleotides agree with TRBD1. Per germline, CDR1 SQVTM and CDR2 ANQGSEA. The CDR3 totals 15 residues. V was clipped by 5 bases and J by 4 bases; unmatched bases: 10. CDR3 nucleotide sequence: TGCAGCGTTTTGGGCCGGACAGGGGGAGGAGAGACCCAGTACTTC. It encodes CSVLGRTGGGETQYF.